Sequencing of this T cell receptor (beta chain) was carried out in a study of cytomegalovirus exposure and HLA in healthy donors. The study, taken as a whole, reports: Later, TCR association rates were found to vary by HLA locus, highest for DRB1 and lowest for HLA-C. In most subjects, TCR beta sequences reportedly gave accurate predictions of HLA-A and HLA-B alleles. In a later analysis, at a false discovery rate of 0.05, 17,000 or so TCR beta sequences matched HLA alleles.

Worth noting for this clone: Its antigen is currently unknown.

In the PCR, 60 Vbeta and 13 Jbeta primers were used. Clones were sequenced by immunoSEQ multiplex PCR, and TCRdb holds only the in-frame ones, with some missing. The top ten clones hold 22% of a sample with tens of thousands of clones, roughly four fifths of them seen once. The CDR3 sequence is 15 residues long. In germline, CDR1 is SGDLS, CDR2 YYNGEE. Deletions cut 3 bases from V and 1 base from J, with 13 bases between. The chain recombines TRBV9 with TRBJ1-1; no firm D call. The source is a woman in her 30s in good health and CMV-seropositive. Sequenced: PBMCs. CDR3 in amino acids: CASSARTFPNTEAFF. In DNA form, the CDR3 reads TGTGCCAGCAGCGCCCGGACTTTCCCGAACACTGAAGCTTTCTTT.